This is a list of T cell receptor beta chains from one sample in a study of graft-versus-host responses after intestinal transplantation. Produced via immunoSEQ multiplex PCR; TCRdb's table is partial and in-frame only. The repertoire holds about 16,000 clones, with 88% as singletons. The source material was PBMCs, sampled roughly 110 days after intestinal transplant. These receptor sequences come from a human patient who received an intestinal transplant, so some T cells may come from the graft donor. Each CDR3 is given without its conserved first and last residue.

j_gene: TRBJ1-2
v_gene: TRBV9
CDR3aa: ASSGVEAGFDGYT

j_gene: TRBJ1-1
v_gene: TRBV11-2
CDR3aa: ASSLGGEVAF

j_gene: TRBJ2-7
v_gene: TRBV2
CDR3aa: ASSWTSGEQY

j_gene: TRBJ2-7
v_gene: TRBV7-7
CDR3aa: ASSFWIGDEQY

j_gene: TRBJ1-2
v_gene: TRBV6-5
CDR3aa: ASSPDSYGYT

j_gene: TRBJ2-5
v_gene: TRBV18
CDR3aa: ASSPSEGSETQY

j_gene: TRBJ1-1
v_gene: TRBV6-5
CDR3aa: ASMAGDNLNTEAF

j_gene: TRBJ2-3
v_gene: TRBV7-2
CDR3aa: ASSLSRGDTQY

j_gene: TRBJ2-1
v_gene: TRBV27
CDR3aa: ASSLRLAGSFYNEQF

j_gene: TRBJ2-7
v_gene: TRBV6-1
CDR3aa: ASSHRTSGIYEQY

j_gene: TRBJ2-5
v_gene: TRBV4-2
CDR3aa: ASSPQASGKETQY

j_gene: TRBJ2-4
v_gene: TRBV5-6
CDR3aa: ASSLTSGRWAKNIQY

j_gene: TRBJ1-2
v_gene: TRBV2
CDR3aa: ASNGGVSYGYT

j_gene: TRBJ2-7
v_gene: TRBV5-4
CDR3aa: ANSLLTSGSYEQY

j_gene: TRBJ2-3
v_gene: TRBV5-6
CDR3aa: ASSLAGSGRGSTDTQY

j_gene: TRBJ1-2
v_gene: TRBV7-2
CDR3aa: ASSLSGRGTHGYT

j_gene: TRBJ2-3
v_gene: TRBV30
CDR3aa: AWSVQGGGGTDTQY

j_gene: TRBJ2-1
v_gene: TRBV5-1
CDR3aa: ASRKRFYNEQF

j_gene: TRBJ2-1
v_gene: TRBV19
CDR3aa: ASSLLGAAYNEQF

j_gene: TRBJ2-3
v_gene: TRBV4-1
CDR3aa: ASCPISGADTQY

j_gene: TRBJ2-7
v_gene: TRBV6-6
CDR3aa: ASSYNPRDSTYEQY

j_gene: TRBJ2-1
v_gene: TRBV15
CDR3aa: ATTPEGNPGRIYNEQF

j_gene: TRBJ2-4
v_gene: TRBV6-5
CDR3aa: ASRTGRGNIQY

j_gene: TRBJ2-5
v_gene: TRBV5-1
CDR3aa: ASSLGLAGETQY

j_gene: TRBJ2-1
v_gene: TRBV19
CDR3aa: ASSKYRALYNEQF